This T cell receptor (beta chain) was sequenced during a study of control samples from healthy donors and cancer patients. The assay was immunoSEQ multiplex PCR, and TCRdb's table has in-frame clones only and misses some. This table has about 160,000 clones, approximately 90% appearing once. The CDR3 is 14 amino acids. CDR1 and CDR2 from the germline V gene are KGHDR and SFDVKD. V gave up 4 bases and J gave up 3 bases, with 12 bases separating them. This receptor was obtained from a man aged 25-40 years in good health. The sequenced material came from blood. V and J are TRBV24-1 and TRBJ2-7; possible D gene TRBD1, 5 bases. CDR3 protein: CATSEGDSLYEQYF. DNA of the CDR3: TGTGCCACCAGTGAAGGAGACAGTCTCTACGAGCAGTACTTC.